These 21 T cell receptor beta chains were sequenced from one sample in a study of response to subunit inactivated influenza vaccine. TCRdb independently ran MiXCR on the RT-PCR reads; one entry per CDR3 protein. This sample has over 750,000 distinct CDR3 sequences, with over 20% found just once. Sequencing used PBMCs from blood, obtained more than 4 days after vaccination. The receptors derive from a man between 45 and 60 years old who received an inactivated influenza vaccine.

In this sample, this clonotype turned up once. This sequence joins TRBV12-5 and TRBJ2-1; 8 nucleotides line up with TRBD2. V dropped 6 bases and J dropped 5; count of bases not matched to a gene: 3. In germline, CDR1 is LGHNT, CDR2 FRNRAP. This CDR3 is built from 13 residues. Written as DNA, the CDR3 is TGTGCTAGTGGCGTAGCGGGGCACAATGAGCAGTTCTTC. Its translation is CASGVAGHNEQFF.

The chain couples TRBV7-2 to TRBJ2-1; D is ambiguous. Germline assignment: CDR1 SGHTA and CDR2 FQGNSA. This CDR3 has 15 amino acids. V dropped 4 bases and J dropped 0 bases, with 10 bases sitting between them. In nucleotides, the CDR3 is TGTGCCAGCAGCTCTGACTTTAACTCCTACAATGAGCAGTTCTTC. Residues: CASSSDFNSYNEQFF.

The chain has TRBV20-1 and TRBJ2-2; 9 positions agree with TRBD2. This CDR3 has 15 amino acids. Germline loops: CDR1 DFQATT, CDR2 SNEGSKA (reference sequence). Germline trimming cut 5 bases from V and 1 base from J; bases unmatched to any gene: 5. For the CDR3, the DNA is TGCAGTGCTGAGGCACTAGCGGGGAACACCGGGGAGCTGTTTTTT. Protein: CSAEALAGNTGELFF.

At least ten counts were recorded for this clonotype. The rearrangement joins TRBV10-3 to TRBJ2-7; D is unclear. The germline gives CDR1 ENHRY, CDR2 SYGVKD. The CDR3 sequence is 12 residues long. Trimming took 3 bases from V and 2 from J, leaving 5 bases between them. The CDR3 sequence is CAISEGPYEQYF. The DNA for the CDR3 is TGTGCCATCAGTGAAGGTCCCTACGAGCAGTACTTC.

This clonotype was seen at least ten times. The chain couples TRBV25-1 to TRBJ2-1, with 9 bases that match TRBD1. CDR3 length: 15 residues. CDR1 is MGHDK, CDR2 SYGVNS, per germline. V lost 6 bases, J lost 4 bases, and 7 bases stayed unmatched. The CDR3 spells CASRKGTGPYNEQFF. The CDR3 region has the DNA TGTGCCAGCAGAAAAGGGACAGGGCCTTACAATGAGCAGTTCTTC.

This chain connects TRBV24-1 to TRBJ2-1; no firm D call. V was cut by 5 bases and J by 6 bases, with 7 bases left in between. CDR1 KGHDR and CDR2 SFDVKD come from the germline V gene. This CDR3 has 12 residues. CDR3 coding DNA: TGTGCCACCAGTGCCAGCAGCAATGAGCAGTTCTTC. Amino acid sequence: CATSASSNEQFF.

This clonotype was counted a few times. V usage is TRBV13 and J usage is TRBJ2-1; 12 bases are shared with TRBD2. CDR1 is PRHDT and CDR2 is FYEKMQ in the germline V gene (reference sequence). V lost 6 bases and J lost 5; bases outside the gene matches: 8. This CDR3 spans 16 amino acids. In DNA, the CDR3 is TGTGCCAGCAGTCGAATCGGACTAGCGGGGAACAATGAGCAGTTCTTC. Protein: CASSRIGLAGNNEQFF.

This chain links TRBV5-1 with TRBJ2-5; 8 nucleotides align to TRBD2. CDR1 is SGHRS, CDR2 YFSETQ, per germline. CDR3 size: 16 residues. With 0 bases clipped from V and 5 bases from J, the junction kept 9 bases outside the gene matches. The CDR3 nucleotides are TGCGCCAGCAGCTTGGCCGCCGGACTAGCTCTGGAGACCCAGTACTTC. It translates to CASSLAAGLALETQYF.

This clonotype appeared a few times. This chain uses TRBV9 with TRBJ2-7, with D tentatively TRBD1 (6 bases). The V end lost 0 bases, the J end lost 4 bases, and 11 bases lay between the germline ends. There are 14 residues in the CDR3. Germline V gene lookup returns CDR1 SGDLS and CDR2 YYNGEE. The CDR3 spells CASSVAAGTYEQYF. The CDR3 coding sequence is TGTGCCAGCAGCGTAGCGGCAGGGACATACGAGCAGTACTTC.

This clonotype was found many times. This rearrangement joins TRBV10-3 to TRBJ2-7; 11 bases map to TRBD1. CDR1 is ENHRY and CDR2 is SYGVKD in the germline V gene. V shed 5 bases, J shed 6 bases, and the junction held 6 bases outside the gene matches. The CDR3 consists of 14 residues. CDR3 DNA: TGTGCCATCAGTTCCGGGACAGGGGGGTCCGAGCAGTACTTC. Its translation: CAISSGTGGSEQYF.

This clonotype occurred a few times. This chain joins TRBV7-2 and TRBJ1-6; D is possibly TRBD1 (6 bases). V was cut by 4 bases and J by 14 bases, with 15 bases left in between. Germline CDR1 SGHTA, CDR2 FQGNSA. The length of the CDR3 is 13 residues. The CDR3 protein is CASSYTGLVSLHF. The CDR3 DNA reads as TGTGCCAGCAGCTATACAGGGCTTGTATCCCTCCACTTT.

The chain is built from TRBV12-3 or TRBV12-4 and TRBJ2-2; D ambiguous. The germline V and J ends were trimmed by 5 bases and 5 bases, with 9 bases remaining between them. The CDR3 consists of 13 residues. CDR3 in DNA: TGTGCCAGCAGTCCGCATCTGACCGGGGAGCTGTTTTTT. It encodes CASSPHLTGELFF.

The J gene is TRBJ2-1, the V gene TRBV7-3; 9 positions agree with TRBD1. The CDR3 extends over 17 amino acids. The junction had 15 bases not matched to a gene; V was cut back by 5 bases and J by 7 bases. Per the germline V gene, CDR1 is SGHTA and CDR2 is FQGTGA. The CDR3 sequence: CASSPISGTGRMNEQFF. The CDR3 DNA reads TGTGCCAGCAGCCCGATATCCGGGACAGGGCGAATGAATGAGCAGTTCTTC.

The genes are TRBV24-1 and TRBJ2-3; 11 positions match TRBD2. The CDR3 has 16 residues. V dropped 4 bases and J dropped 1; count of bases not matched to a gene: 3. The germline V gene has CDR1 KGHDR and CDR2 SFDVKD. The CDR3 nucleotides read TGTGCCACCAGTGAGCGACTAGCGGGGCGCACAGATACGCAGTATTTT. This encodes CATSERLAGRTDTQYF.

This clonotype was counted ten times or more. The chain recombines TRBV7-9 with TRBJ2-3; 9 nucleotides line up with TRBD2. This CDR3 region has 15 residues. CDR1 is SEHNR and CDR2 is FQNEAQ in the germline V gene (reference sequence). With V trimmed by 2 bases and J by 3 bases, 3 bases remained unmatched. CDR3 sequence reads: CASSLLAGLTDTQYF. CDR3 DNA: TGTGCCAGCAGCTTACTAGCGGGATTGACAGATACGCAGTATTTT.

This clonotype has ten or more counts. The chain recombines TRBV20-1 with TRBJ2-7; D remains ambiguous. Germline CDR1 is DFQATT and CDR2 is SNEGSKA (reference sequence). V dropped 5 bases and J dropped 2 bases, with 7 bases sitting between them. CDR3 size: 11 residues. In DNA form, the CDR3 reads TGCAGTGCTGCTCAAACCTACGAGCAGTACTTC. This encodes CSAAQTYEQYF.

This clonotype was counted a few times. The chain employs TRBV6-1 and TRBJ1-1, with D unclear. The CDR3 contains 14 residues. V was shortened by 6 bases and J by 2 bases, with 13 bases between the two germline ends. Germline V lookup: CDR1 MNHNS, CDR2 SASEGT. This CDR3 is CASSHGRLNTEAFF. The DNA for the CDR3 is TGTGCCAGCAGCCACGGACGGCTTAACACTGAAGCTTTCTTT.

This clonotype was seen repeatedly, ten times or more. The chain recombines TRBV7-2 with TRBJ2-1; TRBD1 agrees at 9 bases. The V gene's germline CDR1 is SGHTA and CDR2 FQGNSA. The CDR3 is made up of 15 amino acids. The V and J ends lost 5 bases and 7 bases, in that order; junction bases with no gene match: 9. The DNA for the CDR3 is TGTGCCAGCAGCCCGGGACAGGGCCGGGGAAATGAGCAGTTCTTC. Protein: CASSPGQGRGNEQFF.

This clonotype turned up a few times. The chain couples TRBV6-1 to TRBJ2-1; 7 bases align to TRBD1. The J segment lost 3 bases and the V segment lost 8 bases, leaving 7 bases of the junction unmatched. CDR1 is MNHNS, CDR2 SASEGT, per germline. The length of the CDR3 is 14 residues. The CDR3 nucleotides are TGTGCCAGCGGCAGACAGGGAGACTACAATGAGCAGTTCTTC. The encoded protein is CASGRQGDYNEQFF.

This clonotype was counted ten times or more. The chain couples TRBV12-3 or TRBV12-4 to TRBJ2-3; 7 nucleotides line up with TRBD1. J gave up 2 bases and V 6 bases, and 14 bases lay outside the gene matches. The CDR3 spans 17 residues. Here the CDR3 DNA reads TGTGCCAGCAGCAGCGCTACGACAGGGCGATACACAGATACGCAGTATTTT. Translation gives CASSSATTGRYTDTQYF.

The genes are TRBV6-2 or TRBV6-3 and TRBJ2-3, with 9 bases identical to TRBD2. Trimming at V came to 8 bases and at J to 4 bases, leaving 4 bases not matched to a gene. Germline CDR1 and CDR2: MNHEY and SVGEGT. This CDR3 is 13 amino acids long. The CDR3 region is CASRAGGADTQYF. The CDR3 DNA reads TGTGCCAGCCGGGCGGGGGGGGCAGATACGCAGTATTTT.